Below are 31 T cell receptor beta chains sequenced from a single sample in a study of Graves' ophthalmopathy and Graves' hyperthyroidism (dated 2018 in TCRdb). Instrument used: Illumina HiSeq 2000. TCR beta CDR3 regions were amplified from RNA transcripts for repertoire sequencing. The first round was an RT-PCR using HTBI primers with the Qiagen OneStep RT-PCR kit, and this first round was followed by a second-round multiplex PCR, then size selection and purification. TCRdb cleaned the public reads at Q25 with fastp, built clones with MiXCR and kept in-frame beta chains. Duplicate CDR3 protein sequences are folded into a single record with the most common DNA and genes. This sample gives about 1.2 million distinct CDR3 sequences in total; about 35% of them show up just once. Together, the top ten hold approximately 10% of the sample. The sequencing input was peripheral blood or thyroid tissue (not recorded which). The receptors here all came from an adult man with Graves' hyperthyroidism.

The table lists this clonotype with many counts. The V gene is TRBV5-5, the J gene TRBJ2-7; 7 nucleotides align to TRBD1. V lost 2 bases to trimming and J lost 4 bases; unmatched junction nucleotides: 3. Germline assignment: CDR1 SGHKS and CDR2 YYEKEE (reference sequence). The CDR3 totals 13 residues. CDR3 DNA sequence: TGTGCCAGCAGCTTTGACAGGGTTTACGAGCAGTACTTC. It encodes CASSFDRVYEQYF.

This clonotype was found many times. The chain employs TRBV11-2 and TRBJ2-7, with 13 nucleotides matching TRBD2. CDR1 is SGHAT and CDR2 is FQNNGV in the germline V gene. The length of the CDR3 is 14 residues. The J segment lost 6 bases and the V segment lost 5 bases, leaving 4 bases of the junction unmatched. The CDR3 nucleotides read TGTGCCAGCAGCCAGGGACTAGCGGGACGCGAGCAGTACTTC. Its protein is CASSQGLAGREQYF.

This clonotype was counted once. V usage is TRBV20-1 and J usage is TRBJ1-2; no definite D call. Germline V gene data show CDR1 as DFQATT and CDR2 as SNEGSKA (reference sequence). This CDR3 has 10 residues. V shed 3 bases and J shed 12 bases, with 11 bases lying between them. CDR3: CSARGFGNTF. In DNA, the CDR3 is TGCAGTGCTAGGGGCTTTGGGAACACCTTC.

This clonotype was counted between two and nine times. The chain links TRBV29-1 to TRBJ2-1; D gene uncertain. Trimming took off 4 bases at V and 3 bases at J, with 10 bases between the two ends. The CDR3 spans 13 residues. Germline V gives CDR1 SQVTM, CDR2 ANQGSEA. The CDR3 protein is CSVVGQIYNEQFF. As DNA, the CDR3 is TGCAGCGTTGTTGGCCAAATCTACAATGAGCAGTTCTTC.

This clonotype appeared a few times. The chain has TRBV6-1 and TRBJ2-7, with D possibly being TRBD1 (5 bases). The CDR3 consists of 14 residues. CDR1 and CDR2 from the germline V gene are MNHNS and SASEGT. Trimming stripped 0 bases from V and 3 bases from J, with 9 bases between. DNA for the CDR3: TGTGCCAGCAGTGAAGCCCTGACAGACTACGAGCAGTACTTC. Translating it yields CASSEALTDYEQYF.

This clonotype has at least ten counts. The chain uses TRBV7-2 and TRBJ1-5, with D uncertain. V shed 5 bases and J shed 10 bases, with 15 bases lying between them. The length of the CDR3 is 13 residues. Germline V gives CDR1 SGHTA, CDR2 FQGNSA. DNA for the CDR3: TGTGCCAGCAGCCCAAGGGTTGATACACCCCAGCATTTT. Protein product: CASSPRVDTPQHF.

This clonotype was observed at least ten times. J is TRBJ1-2 and V is TRBV7-3; D unclear. The CDR3 consists of 15 residues. CDR1 and CDR2 from the germline V gene are SGHTA and FQGTGA. The ends were cut back, 2 bases at V and 4 bases at J, with 14 bases in the middle. The CDR3 nucleotides are TGTGCCAGCAGCTTATCCCCACAATCAACCTATGGCTACACCTTC. Translation gives CASSLSPQSTYGYTF. The whole variable domain, remainder taken from reference TRBV7-3 and TRBJ1-2, is GAGVSQTPSNKVTEKGKYVELRCDPISGHTALYWYRQSLGQGPEFLIYFQGTGAADDSGLPNDRFFAVRPEGSVSTLKIQRTERGDSAVYLCASSLSPQSTYGYTFGSGTRLTVV.

A few counts support this clonotype. The CDR3 spells CASSYPTSNYGYTF. DNA for the CDR3: TGTGCCAGCAGTTACCCAACCTCCAACTATGGCTACACCTTC. The rearrangement uses TRBV28 and TRBJ1-2; unclear D gene. The CDR3 has 14 amino acids. The V gene's germline CDR1 is MDHEN and CDR2 SYDVKM. Trimming pared 4 bases from V and 2 bases from J, leaving 11 bases between.

Only a few counts were recorded for this clonotype. The chain joins TRBV4-3 to TRBJ2-7; no firm D call. Germline CDR1 is LGHNA and CDR2 is YSLEER. The length of the CDR3 is 15 residues. V shed 0 bases and J shed 2 bases, with 11 bases lying between them. The CDR3 spells CASSQEWTLAYEQYF. The DNA for the CDR3 is TGCGCCAGCAGCCAAGAATGGACGCTCGCCTACGAGCAGTACTTC.

This clonotype was counted many times. The rearrangement uses TRBV15 and TRBJ1-2; D unclear. This CDR3 spans 15 amino acids. V shed 0 bases and J shed 5 bases, with 13 bases lying between them. CDR1 LNHNV and CDR2 YYDKDF come from the germline V gene (reference sequence). The CDR3 reads CATSRDYRGVYGYTF. DNA for the CDR3: TGTGCCACCAGCAGAGATTACCGTGGGGTTTATGGCTACACCTTC.

The chain employs TRBV15 and TRBJ2-6, with D unclear. The CDR3 extends over 14 amino acids. Between the trimmed V and J ends, which lost 0 bases and 4 bases, there was a span of 4 bases. CDR1 LNHNV and CDR2 YYDKDF come from the germline V gene (reference sequence). DNA of the CDR3: TGTGCCACCAGCAGAGAGTGGGGGGCCAACGTCCTGACTTTC. This translates into CATSREWGANVLTF.

For this clonotype: This may come from a read error, since a much larger clone is one base off. V and J are TRBV10-2 and TRBJ2-2; D could derive from TRBD1 or TRBD2 (5 bases each). Germline V gene data show CDR1 as WSHSY and CDR2 as SAAADI. The CDR3 is 13 residues long. CDR3 coding DNA: TGCGCCAGCAGTGGTGGGGGAACCGGGGAGCCGTTTTTT. This codes for CASSGGGTGEPFF.

Regarding this clonotype: A much larger clone is a single base away; this may be a read error. The chain combines TRBV29-1 with TRBJ1-2; 9 bases agree with TRBD1. Germline-derived CDR1 and CDR2 are SQVTM and ANQGSEA. The CDR3 has 15 amino acids. CDR3 residues: CGAPSGQGLEFGYTF. The CDR3 DNA follows: TGCGGTGCTCCTTCTGGACAGGGGCTGGAGTTTGGCTACACCTTC.

This clonotype was seen more than once but under ten times. The chain combines TRBV20-1 with TRBJ1-5, with 9 bases lining up with TRBD1. The CDR3 consists of 21 residues. V trimming: 3 bases; J trimming: 5 bases; junction bases outside the gene matches: 26. Looked up from germline, CDR1 is DFQATT and CDR2 is SNEGSKA (reference sequence). The chain's CDR3 is CSARVILGQGTPRTNHQPQHF. The CDR3 nucleotides are TGCAGTGCTAGGGTCATATTAGGACAGGGGACTCCACGGACTAATCATCAGCCCCAGCATTTT.

This chain joins TRBV9 and TRBJ1-1; a weak D match, TRBD1 (6 bases). The CDR3 extends over 14 amino acids. Per the germline V gene, CDR1 is SGDLS and CDR2 is YYNGEE. Trimming left V 4 bases short and J 5 bases short, with 15 bases between. Here the CDR3 reads CASSPLQGGTEAFF. CDR3 bases: TGTGCCAGCAGCCCCTTACAGGGAGGAACTGAAGCTTTCTTT.

In its sample, this clonotype was seen many times. The chain employs TRBV25-1 and TRBJ1-5; D is uncertain. Looked up from germline, CDR1 is MGHDK and CDR2 is SYGVNS. Trimming left V 0 bases short and J 4 bases short, with 7 bases between. The CDR3 totals 14 residues. The CDR3 nucleotides are TGTGCCAGCAGTGAATATACATGGAATCAGCCCCAGCATTTT. Translating gives CASSEYTWNQPQHF.

This clonotype was counted only a few times. The rearrangement links TRBV7-8 to TRBJ2-7; TRBD2 is a possible D gene (6 bases). TRBJ2-1 matches the DNA end more closely, so the J call is doubtful. Germline V gene sequence: CDR1 SGHVS, CDR2 FQNEAQ. This CDR3 comprises 16 residues. CDR3 amino acids: CASSASGQMSYNEQFF. The CDR3 DNA sequence: TGTGCCAGCAGTGCGAGCGGGCAGATGTCCTACAATGAGCAGTTCTTC.

The rearrangement joins TRBV18 to TRBJ1-1; D ambiguous. Germline CDR1 reads KGHSH; CDR2 reads LQKENI. Trimming removed 2 bases at V and 6 bases at J, with 7 bases between. CDR3 length: 12 residues. CDR3 loop: CASSPLDAEAFF. CDR3 sequence (DNA): TGTGCCAGCTCACCATTGGACGCTGAAGCTTTCTTT.

The CDR3 region is CASSLGDPLETQYF. In nucleotides, the CDR3 is TGCGCCAGCAGCTTGGGTGACCCCCTCGAGACCCAGTACTTC. The J gene is TRBJ2-5, the V gene TRBV5-1; no clear D. CDR1 and CDR2 from the germline V gene are SGHRS and YFSETQ. The CDR3 sequence is 14 residues long. V shed 0 bases and J shed 5 bases, with 11 bases lying between them.

This clonotype has ten or more counts. The rearrangement uses TRBV6-5 and TRBJ1-1; no firm D call. CDR1 and CDR2 (germline): MNHEY, SVGAGI. The CDR3 has 13 residues. V lost 2 bases and J 5 bases, leaving 9 bases between the germline ends. The CDR3 is CASSYDGLTEAFF. As DNA, the CDR3 is TGTGCCAGCAGTTACGACGGACTTACTGAAGCTTTCTTT.

Many counts were recorded for this clonotype. V and J are TRBV14 and TRBJ1-1, with unresolved D. This CDR3 is built from 12 residues. Germline values: CDR1 SGHDN, CDR2 FVKESK. The V and J ends lost 9 bases and 2 bases respectively, with 10 bases between them. The CDR3 sequence: CARGKGNTEAFF. Here the CDR3 DNA reads TGTGCCAGAGGGAAAGGAAACACTGAAGCTTTCTTT. The complete variable domain, with remaining parts taken from reference TRBV14 and TRBJ1-1, reads EAGVTQFPSHSVIEKGQTVTLRCDPISGHDNLYWYRRVMGKEIKFLLHFVKESKQDESGMPNNRFLAERTGGTYSTLKVQPAELEDSGVYFCARGKGNTEAFFGQGTRLTVV.

This clonotype was seen more than once but under ten times. J is TRBJ1-2 and V is TRBV15; weak D call: TRBD1 (5 bases). Per the germline V gene, CDR1 is LNHNV and CDR2 is YYDKDF (reference sequence). The V and J ends lost 1 base and 5 bases respectively, with 8 bases between them. The CDR3 spans 13 residues. The CDR3 coding sequence is TGTGCCACCAGCAGAGTTGGGGCTTATGGCTACACCTTC. Amino acid sequence: CATSRVGAYGYTF. Based on the CDR3 plus reference TRBV15 and TRBJ1-2, the full variable domain is DAMVIQNPRYQVTQFGKPVTLSCSQTLNHNVMYWYQQKSSQAPKLLFHYYDKDFNNEADTPDNFQSRRPNTSFCFLDIRSPGLGDTAMYLCATSRVGAYGYTFGSGTRLTVV.

This clonotype showed up many times. The V call is TRBV7-2, the J call TRBJ2-7, with TRBD1 matching over 10 bases. Germline CDR1 reads SGHTA; CDR2 reads FQGNSA. The CDR3 has 15 amino acids. J lost 2 bases, V lost 2 bases, and 3 bases had no gene match. The CDR3 nucleotides are TGTGCCAGCAGCTTATACGGGACAGGGGCCTACGAGCAGTACTTC. This translates into CASSLYGTGAYEQYF.

The CDR3 sequence is CASSVGVRGQEDYGYTF. The DNA of the CDR3 is TGTGCCAGCAGCGTTGGGGTTCGGGGACAGGAAGACTATGGCTACACCTTC. The chain joins TRBV11-2 to TRBJ1-2, with 8 bases lining up with TRBD1. V dropped 5 bases and J dropped 3; count of bases not matched to a gene: 14. This CDR3 spans 17 amino acids. CDR1 is SGHAT and CDR2 is FQNNGV in the germline V gene.

This clonotype turned up a few times. The chain employs TRBV7-2 and TRBJ2-3; 11 positions agree with TRBD2. Germline assignment: CDR1 SGHTA and CDR2 FQGNSA. The junction had 8 bases not matched to a gene; V was cut back by 2 bases and J by 4 bases. This CDR3 has 17 amino acids. Here the CDR3 reads CASSLLAGGGWADTQYF. CDR3 nucleotide sequence: TGTGCCAGCAGCTTACTAGCGGGGGGCGGCTGGGCAGATACGCAGTATTTT.

This clonotype has only a few counts. Compared with germline, one end of the junction differs, possibly owing to a read error. The chain employs TRBV7-9 and TRBJ1-1; 7 bases match TRBD1. The V gene's germline CDR1 is SEHNR and CDR2 FQNEAQ (reference sequence). The CDR3 is 14 amino acids. CDR3 sequence reads: CASSQVPGGTEAFF. The CDR3 DNA reads as TGCGCCAGCAGCCAAGTCCCAGGGGGCACTGAAGCTTTCTTT.

The rearrangement uses TRBV24-1 and TRBJ2-2; 8 nucleotides match TRBD1. The CDR3 spans 17 residues. J was trimmed by 1 base and V by 5 bases; bases with no gene match: 8. Germline V CDR1 and CDR2: KGHDR, SFDVKD. Written as DNA, the CDR3 is TGTGCCACCAGTGCCCCCTCCGGGACAGGGAACACCGGGGAGCTGTTTTTT. Translating it yields CATSAPSGTGNTGELFF.

This clonotype was counted ten times or more. The J gene is TRBJ1-1, the V gene TRBV6-1; the match to TRBD1 covers 10 bases. The CDR3 runs 14 residues. The V gene end was trimmed by 3 bases and the J gene end by 11 bases; junction bases not matched to a gene: 9. From germline, CDR1 is MNHNS and CDR2 SASEGT. The CDR3 sequence: CASSEHRDRGAAFF. DNA for the CDR3: TGTGCCAGCAGTGAGCACCGGGACAGGGGCGCGGCTTTCTTT.

Ten or more counts support this clonotype. The CDR3 sequence is CAISVGDSYGYTF. The DNA of the CDR3 is TGTGCCATCAGTGTCGGGGACAGCTATGGCTACACCTTC. The V call is TRBV10-3, the J call TRBJ1-2; 7 nucleotides line up with TRBD1. The junction had 3 bases not matched to a gene; V was cut back by 4 bases and J by 4 bases. The length of the CDR3 is 13 residues. In germline, CDR1 is ENHRY, CDR2 SYGVKD.

The chain has TRBV7-9 and TRBJ2-1, with D maybe TRBD2 (5 bases). CDR1 is SEHNR and CDR2 is FQNEAQ in the germline V gene (reference sequence). The V and J ends lost 7 bases and 6 bases respectively, with 13 bases between them. The CDR3 runs to 13 residues. For the CDR3, the DNA is TGTGCCAGCAAGGCGGGCGGGTTCAATGAGCAGTTCTTC. Residues: CASKAGGFNEQFF.

The sample holds many counts of this clonotype. The chain carries TRBV10-3 and TRBJ2-7; 7 bases match TRBD1. Per the germline V gene, CDR1 is ENHRY and CDR2 is SYGVKD. The junction had 8 bases not matched to a gene; V was cut back by 7 bases and J by 5 bases. This CDR3 has 13 amino acids. The CDR3 DNA sequence: TGTGCCATCAACCCAGACAGGGCGGACGAGCAGTACTTC. This codes for CAINPDRADEQYF.